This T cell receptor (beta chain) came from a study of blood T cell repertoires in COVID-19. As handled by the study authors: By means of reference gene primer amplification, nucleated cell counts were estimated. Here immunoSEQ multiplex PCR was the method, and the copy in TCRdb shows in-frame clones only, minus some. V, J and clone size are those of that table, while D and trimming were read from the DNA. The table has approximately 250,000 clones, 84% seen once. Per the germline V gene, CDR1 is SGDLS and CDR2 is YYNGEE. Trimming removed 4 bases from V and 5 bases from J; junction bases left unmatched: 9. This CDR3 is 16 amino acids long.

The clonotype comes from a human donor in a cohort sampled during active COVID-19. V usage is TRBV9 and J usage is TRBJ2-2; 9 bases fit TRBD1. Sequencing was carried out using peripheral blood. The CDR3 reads CASSPLGGQGTGELFF. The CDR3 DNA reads TGTGCCAGCAGCCCTCTCGGGGGACAGGGTACCGGGGAGCTGTTTTTT.